This T cell receptor (beta chain) appears in the sequencing data of a study of response to subunit inactivated influenza vaccine. Regarding the study as a whole: That few new T cells are recruited by each seasonal influenza vaccination was the authors' suggestion.

In the case of this clonotype: No antigen is known for it.

TCRdb re-called the RT-PCR reads with MiXCR, one entry per CDR3 protein. The sample yields some 600,000 distinct CDR3 sequences, 14% seen once. The length of the CDR3 is 17 residues. Germline loops: CDR1 LGHNA, CDR2 YSLEER. V was clipped by 1 base and J by 3 bases, with 18 bases between them. The receptor's source is a man aged 50-59 years who received an inactivated influenza vaccine. This chain connects TRBV4-3 to TRBJ2-5; D possibly corresponds to TRBD1 (5 bases). This sample comprised PBMCs from blood, obtained 14 days before vaccination. This chain's CDR3 is CASSQGVGARWKETQYF. The CDR3 bases are TGCGCCAGCAGCCAAGGGGTTGGGGCGCGGTGGAAAGAGACCCAGTACTTC.